Each of the 32 T cell receptor beta chains below was sequenced from the same sample in a study of cytomegalovirus exposure and HLA in healthy donors (dated by TCRdb to the late 2010s). Receptors were amplified or captured by the immunoSEQ multiplex PCR assay. For the multiplex PCR, a mixture combining 60 forward primers for TCR Vbeta segments and 13 reverse primers for TCR Jbeta segments was used. Held by TCRdb, this immuneACCESS table contains in-frame sequences only and omits some clones. Under half of the omission traces to an unresolved V gene where checked; the cause of the rest is unknown. In this sample the table shows about 90,000 clones, around 62% of which occur a single time. 5.5% of the sample belongs to the ten largest clones. Sequencing was carried out using PBMCs. Receptor source: a woman under 40 in good health and CMV-seropositive.

This clone was detected only a few times. The V and J genes are TRBV4-1 and TRBJ1-5, with 10 bases lining up with TRBD1. The J segment lost 7 bases and the V segment lost 4 bases, leaving 7 bases of the junction unmatched. Per germline, CDR1 MGHRA and CDR2 YSYEKL. The CDR3 is 15 amino acids. The CDR3 is CASSRLGTGEQPQHF. In DNA form, the CDR3 reads TGCGCCAGCAGCCGGCTAGGGACAGGGGAACAGCCCCAGCATTTT.

The chain links TRBV19 to TRBJ2-7; D perhaps matches TRBD1 (6 bases). V was trimmed by 8 bases and J by 2 bases, leaving 7 bases between them. There are 11 residues in the CDR3. CDR1 LNHDA and CDR2 SQIVND come from the germline V gene (reference sequence). This CDR3 reads CASAGAYEQYF. CDR3 nucleotide sequence: TGTGCCAGTGCAGGGGCCTACGAGCAGTACTTC.

This clone appeared a few times. V usage is TRBV18 and J usage is TRBJ1-2; possible D gene TRBD1, 5 bases. Trimming took 3 bases from V and 4 from J, leaving 15 bases between them. The germline gives CDR1 KGHSH, CDR2 LQKENI. The CDR3 length is 15 residues. This chain's CDR3 is CASSPAGTQIYGYTF. The CDR3 DNA reads as TGTGCCAGCTCACCGGCGGGGACGCAGATCTATGGCTACACCTTC.

The chain employs TRBV7-8 and TRBJ2-7, with 7 bases fitting TRBD2. The V segment lost 1 base and the J segment 4 bases; nucleotides outside the gene matches: 7. This CDR3 contains 15 residues. CDR1 SGHVS and CDR2 FQNEAQ come from the germline V gene. The CDR3 DNA reads TGTGCCAGCAGCTTAGACTGGGACTACCTTTACGAGCAGTACTTC. Protein product: CASSLDWDYLYEQYF.

The chain has TRBV7-2 and TRBJ2-7; D perhaps matches TRBD1 (6 bases). V lost 2 bases and J lost 3, with 14 bases in between. The V gene's germline CDR1 is SGHTA and CDR2 FQGNSA. The CDR3 length is 15 residues. CDR3 region: CASSLSLQGNYEQYF. In DNA form, the CDR3 reads TGTGCCAGCAGCTTAAGCTTACAGGGAAACTACGAGCAGTACTTC. The complete variable domain, with remaining parts taken from reference TRBV7-2 and TRBJ2-7, reads GAGVSQSPSNKVTEKGKDVELRCDPISGHTALYWYRQSLGQGLEFLIYFQGNSAPDKSGLPSDRFSAERTGGSVSTLTIQRTQQEDSAVYLCASSLSLQGNYEQYFGPGTRLTVT.

This clone was found a few times. In nucleotides, the CDR3 is TGTGCCAGCAGCCCCGGCGGGACAGGGGGGGATGAAAAACTGTTTTTT. Its protein product is CASSPGGTGGDEKLFF. This chain uses TRBV5-5 with TRBJ1-4, with TRBD1 identical over 11 bases. V gave up 4 bases and J gave up 6 bases; unmatched junction bases: 8. The length of the CDR3 is 16 residues. Germline CDR1 reads SGHKS; CDR2 reads YYEKEE (reference sequence). The entire variable domain, with the rest obtained from reference TRBV5-5 and TRBJ1-4, is as follows: DAGVTQSPTHLIKTRGQQVTLRCSPISGHKSVSWYQQVLGQGPQFIFQYYEKEERGRGNFPDRFSARQFPNYSSELNVNALLLGDSALYLCASSPGGTGGDEKLFFGSGTQLSVL.

The rearrangement uses TRBV11-3 and TRBJ2-1; TRBD1 matches at 7 bases. CDR1 and CDR2 from the germline V gene are SGHNT and YENEEA. The V segment lost 4 bases and the J segment 2 bases; nucleotides outside the gene matches: 5. This CDR3 is built from 15 residues. CDR3 DNA sequence: TGTGCCAGCAGCTCAAGGACAGGAGCCTACAATGAGCAGTTCTTC. Protein sequence: CASSSRTGAYNEQFF.

The V gene is TRBV18, the J gene TRBJ2-7; TRBD1 matches at 7 bases. Germline V lookup: CDR1 KGHSH, CDR2 LQKENI. There are 14 residues in the CDR3. Losses at the gene ends were 4 bases for V and 3 bases for J; bases not matched to a gene: 6. The CDR3 sequence is CASSLQRDSYEQYF. DNA of the CDR3: TGTGCCAGCTCACTACAACGGGACAGCTACGAGCAGTACTTC.

The sample holds a few counts of this clone. Sequence at one end of the junction differs from germline and may be a read error. The V call is TRBV29-1, the J call TRBJ1-2, with unresolved D. The germline CDR1 and CDR2 sequences are SQVTM and ANQGSEA. The CDR3 consists of 15 residues. CDR3 sequence: CSVGVGPVADYGYPF. The CDR3 bases are TGCAGCGTTGGCGTCGGGCCGGTGGCGGACTATGGCTACCCCTTC.

V and J are TRBV30 and TRBJ2-5; no firm D call. The end of the DNA is better explained by TRBJ2-7, so the J call may be wrong. The CDR3 is made up of 11 amino acids. In germline, CDR1 is GTSNPN, CDR2 SVGIG (reference sequence). The CDR3 sequence: CAWTTAYEQYF. The CDR3 DNA reads as TGTGCCTGGACCACCGCCTACGAGCAGTACTTC.

V and J are TRBV9 and TRBJ1-6; D remains ambiguous. Trimming removed 2 bases at V and 9 bases at J, with 9 bases between. CDR1 is SGDLS and CDR2 is YYNGEE in the germline V gene. CDR3 length: 13 amino acids. In nucleotides, the CDR3 is TGTGCCAGCAGCGTGTTAGAGGGTTCACCCCTCCACTTT. It yields the protein CASSVLEGSPLHF.

J is TRBJ1-5 and V is TRBV7-3, with a tentative D call TRBD1 (5 bases). Germline assignment: CDR1 SGHTA and CDR2 FQGTGA. This CDR3 is built from 13 residues. Trimming took off 5 bases at V and 8 bases at J, with 13 bases between the two ends. The CDR3 DNA follows: TGTGCCAGCAGCCGAACCAGGGTTAAGCCCCAGCATTTT. This translates into CASSRTRVKPQHF. The whole variable domain, filled in from reference TRBV7-3 and TRBJ1-5, reads GAGVSQTPSNKVTEKGKYVELRCDPISGHTALYWYRQSLGQGPEFLIYFQGTGAADDSGLPNDRFFAVRPEGSVSTLKIQRTERGDSAVYLCASSRTRVKPQHFGDGTRLSIL.

This clone was seen more than once but under ten times. This rearrangement joins TRBV2 to TRBJ2-5; D might be TRBD2 (6 bases). Germline-derived CDR1 and CDR2 are SNHLY and FYNNEI. V shed 5 bases and J shed 1 base, with 8 bases lying between them. The CDR3 sequence is 13 residues long. Written as DNA, the CDR3 is TGTGCCAGCAGTATGGGACTCCAAGAGACCCAGTACTTC. Its protein is CASSMGLQETQYF.

The chain recombines TRBV13 with TRBJ1-2, with 12 positions matching TRBD1. CDR1 and CDR2 from the germline V gene are PRHDT and FYEKMQ (reference sequence). After removal of 1 base from V and 4 bases from J, the junction contained 4 bases not matched to a gene. This CDR3 is built from 16 residues. This CDR3 is CASSLEPGQGAYGYTF. The CDR3 coding sequence is TGTGCCAGCAGCTTAGAGCCGGGACAGGGGGCCTATGGCTACACCTTC.

The chain uses TRBV25-1 and TRBJ1-2, with TRBD1 identical over 12 bases. Germline CDR1 MGHDK, CDR2 SYGVNS. With V trimmed by 3 bases and J by 13 bases, 9 bases remained unmatched. CDR3 length equals 14 residues. The CDR3 DNA is TGTGCCAGCAGTGACCCCCGGGACAGGGGGCACTGCACCTTC. This translates into CASSDPRDRGHCTF.

This clone was observed a handful of times. The V gene is TRBV19, the J gene TRBJ2-5; 11 nucleotides match TRBD2. With V trimmed by 6 bases and J by 4 bases, 7 bases remained unmatched. Germline CDR1 reads LNHDA; CDR2 reads SQIVND (reference sequence). This CDR3 contains 15 residues. CDR3 sequence reads: CASSTLAGEGETQYF. The CDR3 coding sequence is TGTGCCAGTAGCACACTAGCGGGGGAAGGAGAGACCCAGTACTTC. The variable domain in full, with the rest retrieved from reference TRBV19 and TRBJ2-5, is DGGITQSPKYLFRKEGQNVTLSCEQNLNHDAMYWYRQDPGQGLRLIYYSQIVNDFQKGDIAEGYSVSREKKESFPLTVTSAQKNPTAFYLCASSTLAGEGETQYFGPGTRLLVL.

This clone was observed a few times. This CDR3 reads CASSPGQGPIDEQFF. Here the CDR3 DNA reads TGCGCCAGCAGCCCAGGACAGGGACCGATCGATGAGCAGTTCTTC. The gene calls are TRBV5-1 and TRBJ2-1; TRBD1 matches 8 bases. V lost 4 bases to trimming and J lost 8 bases; unmatched junction nucleotides: 11. CDR1 is SGHRS, CDR2 YFSETQ, per germline. The CDR3 length is 15 residues.

This clone turned up a few times. This chain joins TRBV5-6 and TRBJ1-6; D is perhaps TRBD1 (5 bases). The CDR3 covers 17 residues. V was clipped by 3 bases and J by 0 bases, with 13 bases between them. Germline CDR1 reads SGHDT; CDR2 reads YYEEEE. The DNA of the CDR3 is TGTGCCAGCAGCTCCGGGCCCGGGGGCTCCTATAATTCACCCCTCCACTTT. It translates to CASSSGPGGSYNSPLHF.

This sequence joins TRBV19 and TRBJ1-1; no clear D. The CDR3 extends over 16 amino acids. Looked up from germline, CDR1 is LNHDA and CDR2 is SQIVND (reference sequence). Between the trimmed V and J ends, which lost 5 bases and 3 bases, there was a span of 19 bases. CDR3 DNA sequence: TGTGCCAGTAGTTCCCCTGGCGGCTACAAGGACACTGAAGCTTTCTTT. It translates to CASSSPGGYKDTEAFF.

The chain employs TRBV6-1 and TRBJ1-6; tentatively, D is TRBD1 (6 bases). Germline CDR1 reads MNHNS; CDR2 reads SASEGT. V lost 4 bases and J lost 6, with 13 bases in between. CDR3 length: 15 residues. In DNA form, the CDR3 reads TGTGCCAGCAGTGTCCAGACAGGAGCTAATTCACCCCTCCACTTT. Residues: CASSVQTGANSPLHF.

This chain joins TRBV4-1 and TRBJ1-1; a weak D match, TRBD1 (5 bases). Germline loops: CDR1 MGHRA, CDR2 YSYEKL. This CDR3 spans 14 amino acids. V gave up 4 bases and J gave up 1 base, with 10 bases separating them. CDR3 residues: CASSRLTGNTEAFF. The CDR3 nucleotides read TGCGCCAGCAGCCGACTTACAGGGAACACTGAAGCTTTCTTT.

This clone was seen at least ten times. This chain links TRBV6-1 with TRBJ1-1; TRBD1 aligns across 7 bases. The CDR3 has 14 amino acids. The germline CDR1 and CDR2 sequences are MNHNS and SASEGT. With V trimmed by 5 bases and J by 5 bases, 8 bases remained unmatched. CDR3 protein: CASSRGGLGTEAFF. The DNA for the CDR3 is TGTGCCAGCAGTCGAGGGGGCTTAGGGACTGAAGCTTTCTTT.

V is TRBV28 and J is TRBJ2-7; D is ambiguous. Germline CDR1 MDHEN, CDR2 SYDVKM. The CDR3 contains 13 residues. Between the trimmed V and J ends, which lost 8 bases and 0 bases, there was a span of 11 bases. As DNA, the CDR3 is TGTGCCAGCGGCTCCGCTAGCTCCTACGAGCAGTACTTC. Its translation is CASGSASSYEQYF.

This clone was found once. This sequence joins TRBV30 and TRBJ2-3, with D tentatively TRBD2 (5 bases). V lost 1 base to trimming and J lost 4 bases, with 18 bases between them. CDR1 is GTSNPN and CDR2 is SVGIG in the germline V gene (reference sequence). The CDR3 loop spans 16 amino acids. CDR3 nucleotide sequence: TGTGCCTGGAGTGGTCAGACTTACAGTAGCGCAGATACGCAGTATTTT. Translation gives CAWSGQTYSSADTQYF.

The V gene is TRBV6-1, the J gene TRBJ2-5; 9 positions agree with TRBD1. The DNA end favors TRBJ2-7, so the J call may be wrong. The germline V gene encodes CDR1 MNHNS and CDR2 SASEGT. The CDR3 contains 14 residues. This CDR3 is CASSAGTGPYEQYF. The CDR3 bases are TGTGCCAGCAGTGCCGGGACAGGGCCCTACGAGCAGTACTTC.

The rearrangement links TRBV6-1 to TRBJ1-1; 8 bases line up with TRBD1. Germline CDR1 MNHNS, CDR2 SASEGT. This CDR3 region has 14 residues. J gave up 1 base and V 5 bases, and 3 bases lay outside the gene matches. CDR3 nucleotides: TGTGCCAGCAGTTATGACAGGGGGAACACTGAAGCTTTCTTT. It is translated as CASSYDRGNTEAFF.

The chain has TRBV4-2 and TRBJ2-3, with 13 nucleotides matching TRBD2. The CDR3 covers 16 residues. Germline-derived CDR1 and CDR2 are LGHNA and YNFKEQ. V lost 1 base to trimming and J lost 5 bases; unmatched junction nucleotides: 3. CDR3 in DNA: TGTGCCAGCAGCCAAGCCGGACTAGCGGGGGAAGATACGCAGTATTTT. It specifies CASSQAGLAGEDTQYF.

V gene TRBV7-9 combines with J gene TRBJ1-1; 7 bases fit TRBD1. Trimming cost V 5 bases and J 2 bases; bases outside gene matches: 5. Germline values: CDR1 SEHNR, CDR2 FQNEAQ (reference sequence). This CDR3 has 14 amino acids. The CDR3 spells CASSPRQGNTEAFF. CDR3 coding DNA: TGTGCCAGCAGCCCCCGACAGGGCAACACTGAAGCTTTCTTT. Drawing the rest from reference TRBV7-9 and TRBJ1-1, the complete variable domain is DTGVSQNPRHKITKRGQNVTFRCDPISEHNRLYWYRQTLGQGPEFLTYFQNEAQLEKSRLLSDRFSAERPKGSFSTLEIQRTEQGDSAMYLCASSPRQGNTEAFFGQGTRLTVV.

This chain links TRBV15 with TRBJ1-2, with D tentatively TRBD1 (5 bases). Trimming shortened V by 0 bases and J by 8 bases, and 10 bases separated the two germline ends. The length of the CDR3 is 13 residues. In germline, CDR1 is LNHNV, CDR2 YYDKDF (reference sequence). In DNA, the CDR3 is TGTGCCACCAGCAGAGATACACAGGACGGCTACACCTTC. Residues: CATSRDTQDGYTF.

The genes are TRBV11-3 and TRBJ2-1; 8 nucleotides line up with TRBD1. Germline CDR1 and CDR2: SGHNT and YENEEA. The CDR3 has 13 amino acids. Unmatched junction bases numbered 1, after V lost 5 bases and J lost 4 bases. In DNA form, the CDR3 reads TGTGCCAGCAGCGGACAGGGATACAATGAGCAGTTCTTC. Translating it yields CASSGQGYNEQFF.

The chain joins TRBV27 to TRBJ1-2; 8 nucleotides align to TRBD1. Germline V gives CDR1 MNHEY, CDR2 SMNVEV (reference sequence). The CDR3 runs 12 residues. V lost 3 bases and J lost 6; bases outside the gene matches: 0. The CDR3 loop reads CASSLTGDGYTF. The CDR3 DNA reads TGTGCCAGCAGTTTGACAGGGGATGGCTACACCTTC.

This clone has just a few counts. This rearrangement joins TRBV6-5 to TRBJ1-4; possibly TRBD1 for D (5 bases). V dropped 0 bases and J dropped 8 bases, with 10 bases sitting between them. The CDR3 covers 14 residues. Germline V gene sequence: CDR1 MNHEY, CDR2 SVGAGI. The CDR3 DNA sequence: TGTGCCAGCAGTTACTCGCAGGGTTGGGAAAAACTGTTTTTT. Amino acid sequence: CASSYSQGWEKLFF.